These 11 T cell receptor beta chains were all obtained from the same sample, sequenced in a study of blood T cell repertoires in COVID-19. Assay used: immunoSEQ multiplex PCR; TCRdb lists only in-frame clones, some missing. This sample has 95,000 or so clones, with more than 65% found just once. Specimen: peripheral blood. The origin of the receptors is an elderly man with active or convalescent COVID-19.

This clone appeared a single time. V and J are TRBV3-1 (or the pseudogene TRBV3-2) and TRBJ2-5; D is undetermined. CDR1 is LGHDT, CDR2 YNNKEL, per germline (reference sequence). This CDR3 spans 14 amino acids. V gave up 4 bases and J gave up 5 bases, with 14 bases separating them. The CDR3 loop is CASSPRRSPETQYF. Here the CDR3 DNA reads TGTGCCAGCAGCCCCAGAAGGAGCCCGGAGACCCAGTACTTC.

The genes are TRBV3-1 (or the pseudogene TRBV3-2) and TRBJ1-6, with D uncertain. Trimming removed 4 bases at V and 2 bases at J, with 9 bases between. The CDR3 covers 15 residues. Germline V gives CDR1 LGHDT, CDR2 YNNKEL (reference sequence). The CDR3 is CASSLSGTYNSPLHF. The DNA of the CDR3 is TGTGCCAGCAGCCTCAGTGGTACCTATAATTCACCCCTCCACTTT.

V and J are TRBV10-1 and TRBJ2-1; 11 bases align to TRBD2. The ends lost 6 bases at V and 4 bases at J; junction bases unmatched: 2. The CDR3 spans 14 residues. Germline V CDR1 and CDR2: WNHNN, SYGVQD (reference sequence). This CDR3 is CASSPSGGYNEQFF. The DNA for the CDR3 is TGCGCCAGCAGCCCTAGCGGGGGGTACAATGAGCAGTTCTTC.

V usage is TRBV11-3 and J usage is TRBJ2-5; D perhaps matches TRBD2 (7 bases). Germline CDR1 reads SGHNT; CDR2 reads YENEEA. The CDR3 covers 14 residues. V lost 0 bases and J lost 5, with 10 bases in between. The CDR3 bases are TGTGCCAGCAGCTTAGACGGGGGGCGGGAGACCCAGTACTTC. Translation: CASSLDGGRETQYF. Looking up the rest from reference TRBV11-3 and TRBJ2-5 gives the full variable domain: EAGVVQSPRYKIIEKKQPVAFWCNPISGHNTLYWYLQNLGQGPELLIRYENEEAVDDSQLPKDRFSAERLKGVDSTLKIQPAELGDSAVYLCASSLDGGRETQYFGPGTRLLVL.

The gene calls are TRBV14 and TRBJ1-3; D gene unclear. Trimming stripped 1 base from V and 4 bases from J, with 5 bases between. From germline, CDR1 is SGHDN and CDR2 FVKESK. The CDR3 is 13 amino acids. The CDR3 nucleotides read TGTGCCAGCAGCCAAGTCCTCGGAAACACCATATATTTT. Its protein product is CASSQVLGNTIYF.

CDR3 DNA sequence: TGTGCCAGCAGCTTGAGTATGTCCTTCCCTACCGAGCAGTACTTC. It codes for CASSLSMSFPTEQYF. The chain combines TRBV5-5 with TRBJ2-7, with D hard to call. V dropped 1 base and J dropped 6 bases, with 17 bases sitting between them. The CDR3 totals 15 residues. Germline CDR1 reads SGHKS; CDR2 reads YYEKEE (reference sequence).

The chain joins TRBV18 to TRBJ2-5; weak D call: TRBD2 (6 bases). The CDR3 extends over 13 amino acids. Germline assignment: CDR1 KGHSH and CDR2 LQKENI. Trimming pared 5 bases from V and 5 bases from J, leaving 12 bases between. CDR3 coding DNA: TGTGCCAGCTCATTACTAGCTTGGGAGACCCAGTACTTC. Protein product: CASSLLAWETQYF.

V and J are TRBV11-2 and TRBJ2-1; 13 nucleotides agree with TRBD2. The CDR3 is 16 amino acids. Trimming at V came to 5 bases and at J to 7 bases, leaving 8 bases not matched to a gene. Germline values: CDR1 SGHAT, CDR2 FQNNGV. The CDR3: CASSLAGTSGVNEQFF. The CDR3 DNA reads as TGTGCCAGCAGCCTCGCCGGGACTAGCGGGGTAAATGAGCAGTTCTTC.

The chain combines TRBV5-6 with TRBJ2-1, with 7 bases matching TRBD2. This CDR3 contains 17 residues. V was pared by 4 bases and J by 6 bases, with 16 bases of the junction left unmatched. The germline CDR1 and CDR2 sequences are SGHDT and YYEEEE. CDR3 sequence (DNA): TGTGCCAGCAGCCCTTTCCGAGGACTAGTCACCTTCAATGAGCAGTTCTTC. This encodes CASSPFRGLVTFNEQFF.

The chain uses TRBV3-1 (or the pseudogene TRBV3-2) and TRBJ1-2; 9 positions agree with TRBD1. V trimming: 4 bases; J trimming: 4 bases; junction bases outside the gene matches: 7. The CDR3 is 15 amino acids. Germline V lookup: CDR1 LGHDT, CDR2 YNNKEL (reference sequence). In nucleotides, the CDR3 is TGTGCCAGCAGCCGATTACAGGGGGCCATCTATGGCTACACCTTC. This translates into CASSRLQGAIYGYTF.

The V and J genes are TRBV7-2 and TRBJ1-5; possibly TRBD1 for D (6 bases). The V gene's germline CDR1 is SGHTA and CDR2 FQGNSA. CDR3 length: 14 residues. Trimming pared 4 bases from V and 9 bases from J, leaving 16 bases between. In DNA form, the CDR3 reads TGTGCCAGCAGCTCCCCGGGGGGGGGCCGGCCCCAGCATTTT. Translating it yields CASSSPGGGRPQHF.